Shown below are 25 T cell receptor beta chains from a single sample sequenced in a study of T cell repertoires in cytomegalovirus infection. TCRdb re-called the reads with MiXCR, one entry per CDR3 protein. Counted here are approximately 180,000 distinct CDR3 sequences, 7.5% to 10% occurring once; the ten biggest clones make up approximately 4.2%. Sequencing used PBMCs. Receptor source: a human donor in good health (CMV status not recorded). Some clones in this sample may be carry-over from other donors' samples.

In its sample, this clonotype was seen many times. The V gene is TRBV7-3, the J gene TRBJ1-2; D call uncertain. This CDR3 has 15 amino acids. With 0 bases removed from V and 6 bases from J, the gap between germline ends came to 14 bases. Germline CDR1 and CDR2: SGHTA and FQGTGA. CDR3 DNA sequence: TGTGCCAGCAGCTTAACGAGGAACGTCGGTGATGGCTACACCTTC. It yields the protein CASSLTRNVGDGYTF.

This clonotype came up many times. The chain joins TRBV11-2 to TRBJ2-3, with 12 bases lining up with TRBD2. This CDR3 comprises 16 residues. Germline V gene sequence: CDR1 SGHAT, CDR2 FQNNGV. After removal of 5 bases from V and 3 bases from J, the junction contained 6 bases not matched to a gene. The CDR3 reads CASSLLAGGLTDTQYF. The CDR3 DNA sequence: TGTGCCAGCAGCCTACTAGCGGGGGGCCTGACAGATACGCAGTATTTT.

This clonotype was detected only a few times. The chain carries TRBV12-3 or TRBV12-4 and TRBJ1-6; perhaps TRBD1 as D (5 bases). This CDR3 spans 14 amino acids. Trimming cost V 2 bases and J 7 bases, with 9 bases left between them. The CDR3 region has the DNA TGTGCCAGCAGTTTAACGCAGGGAAATTCACCCCTCCACTTT. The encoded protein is CASSLTQGNSPLHF.

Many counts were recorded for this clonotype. For the CDR3, the DNA is TGTGCCAGCAGCTTGCGGGACAGGGGGCGAGGCTACACCTTC. Its translation is CASSLRDRGRGYTF. The V and J genes are TRBV7-8 and TRBJ1-2; TRBD1 aligns across 12 bases. The V gene's germline CDR1 is SGHVS and CDR2 FQNEAQ. The junction had 4 bases not matched to a gene; V was cut back by 3 bases and J by 8 bases. This CDR3 is built from 14 residues.

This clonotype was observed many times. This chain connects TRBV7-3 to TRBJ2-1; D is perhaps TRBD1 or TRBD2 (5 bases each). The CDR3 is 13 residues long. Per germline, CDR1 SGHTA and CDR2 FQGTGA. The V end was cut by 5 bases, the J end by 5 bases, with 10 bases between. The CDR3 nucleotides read TGTGCCAGCAGCGTGGGACCAAACAATGAGCAGTTCTTC. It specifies CASSVGPNNEQFF. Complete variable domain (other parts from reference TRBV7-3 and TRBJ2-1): GAGVSQTPSNKVTEKGKYVELRCDPISGHTALYWYRQSLGQGPEFLIYFQGTGAADDSGLPNDRFFAVRPEGSVSTLKIQRTERGDSAVYLCASSVGPNNEQFFGPGTRLTVL.

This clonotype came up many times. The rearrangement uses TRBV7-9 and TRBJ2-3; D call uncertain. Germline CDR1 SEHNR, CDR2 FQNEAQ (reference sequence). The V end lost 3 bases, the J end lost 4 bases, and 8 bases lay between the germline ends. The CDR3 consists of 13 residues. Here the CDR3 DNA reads TGTGCCAGCAGCTTCCCTGTATCAGATACGCAGTATTTT. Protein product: CASSFPVSDTQYF.

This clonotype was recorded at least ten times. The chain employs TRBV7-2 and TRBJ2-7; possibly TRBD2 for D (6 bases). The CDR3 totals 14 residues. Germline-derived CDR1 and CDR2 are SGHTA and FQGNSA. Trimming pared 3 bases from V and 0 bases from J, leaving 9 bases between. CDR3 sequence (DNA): TGTGCCAGCAGCTTCGCGGGGAGCTCCTACGAGCAGTACTTC. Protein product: CASSFAGSSYEQYF.

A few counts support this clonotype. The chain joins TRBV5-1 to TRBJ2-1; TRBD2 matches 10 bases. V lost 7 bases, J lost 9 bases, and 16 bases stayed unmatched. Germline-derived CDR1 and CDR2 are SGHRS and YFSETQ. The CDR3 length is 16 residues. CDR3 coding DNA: TGCGCCAGCGTAATCGGACAGGGACTAGCGTCGGGTGAGCAGTTCTTC. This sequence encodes CASVIGQGLASGEQFF.

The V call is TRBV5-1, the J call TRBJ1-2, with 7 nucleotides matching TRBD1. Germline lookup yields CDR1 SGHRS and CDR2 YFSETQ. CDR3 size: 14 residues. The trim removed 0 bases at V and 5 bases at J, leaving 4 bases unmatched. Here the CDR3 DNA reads TGCGCCAGCAGCTTGGACAGGGGAAAATATGGCTACACCTTC. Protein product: CASSLDRGKYGYTF.

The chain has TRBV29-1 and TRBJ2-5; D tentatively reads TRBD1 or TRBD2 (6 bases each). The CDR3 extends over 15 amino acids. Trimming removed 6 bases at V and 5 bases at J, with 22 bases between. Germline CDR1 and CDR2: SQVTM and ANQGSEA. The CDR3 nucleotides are TGCAGCGTCCGAGAAGGGGGGACCCTCAGCGAGACCCAGTACTTC. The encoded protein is CSVREGGTLSETQYF.

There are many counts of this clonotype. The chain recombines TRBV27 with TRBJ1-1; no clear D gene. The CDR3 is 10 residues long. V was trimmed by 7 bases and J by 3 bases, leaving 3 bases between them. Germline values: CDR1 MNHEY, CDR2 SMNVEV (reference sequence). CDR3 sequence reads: CASKDTEAFF. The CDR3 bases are TGTGCCAGCAAGGACACTGAAGCTTTCTTT.

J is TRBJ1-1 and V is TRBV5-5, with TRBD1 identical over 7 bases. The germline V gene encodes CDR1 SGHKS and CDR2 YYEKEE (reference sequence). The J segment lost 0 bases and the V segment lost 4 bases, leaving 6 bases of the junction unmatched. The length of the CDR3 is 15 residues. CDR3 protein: CASSPQGGLNTEAFF. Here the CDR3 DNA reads TGTGCCAGCAGCCCTCAGGGGGGACTGAACACTGAAGCTTTCTTT.

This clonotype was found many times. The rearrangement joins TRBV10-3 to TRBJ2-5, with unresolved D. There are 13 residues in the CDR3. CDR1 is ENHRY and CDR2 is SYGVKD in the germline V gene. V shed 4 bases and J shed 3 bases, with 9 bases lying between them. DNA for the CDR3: TGTGCCATCAGTGCCAACAGCGAAGAGACCCAGTACTTC. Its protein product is CAISANSEETQYF.

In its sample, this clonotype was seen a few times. CDR3 nucleotides: TGTGCCACCCAGGGACAGGTGAACACCGGGGAGCTGTTTTTT. Amino acids: CATQGQVNTGELFF. The chain joins TRBV24-1 to TRBJ2-2, with 8 positions matching TRBD1. Germline V gives CDR1 KGHDR, CDR2 SFDVKD. V lost 9 bases, J lost 1 base, and 3 bases stayed unmatched. The CDR3 totals 14 residues.

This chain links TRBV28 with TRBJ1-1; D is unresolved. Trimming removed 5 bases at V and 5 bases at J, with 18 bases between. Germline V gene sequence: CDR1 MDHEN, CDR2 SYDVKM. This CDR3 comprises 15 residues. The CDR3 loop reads CASSQVLGITTEAFF. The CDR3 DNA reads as TGTGCCAGCAGTCAGGTTTTGGGGATTACGACTGAAGCTTTCTTT.

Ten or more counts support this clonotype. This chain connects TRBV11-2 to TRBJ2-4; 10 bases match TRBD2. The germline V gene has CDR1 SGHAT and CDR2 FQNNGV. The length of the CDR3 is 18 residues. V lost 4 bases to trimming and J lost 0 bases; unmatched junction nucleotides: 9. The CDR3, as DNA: TGTGCCAGCAGCTCCGGGACTAGCGTACTCTTAGCCAAAAACATTCAGTACTTC. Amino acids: CASSSGTSVLLAKNIQYF.

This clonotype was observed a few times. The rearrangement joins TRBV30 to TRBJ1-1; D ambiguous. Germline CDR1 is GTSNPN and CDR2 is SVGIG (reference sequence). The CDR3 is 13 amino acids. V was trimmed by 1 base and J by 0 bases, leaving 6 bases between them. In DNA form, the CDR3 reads TGTGCCTGGAGTGAAGGACTGAACACTGAAGCTTTCTTT. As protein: CAWSEGLNTEAFF. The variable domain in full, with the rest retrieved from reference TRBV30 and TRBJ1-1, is SQTIHQWPATLVQPVGSPLSLECTVEGTSNPNLYWYRQAAGRGLQLLFYSVGIGQISSEVPQNLSASRPQDRQFILSSKKLLLSDSGFYLCAWSEGLNTEAFFGQGTRLTVV.

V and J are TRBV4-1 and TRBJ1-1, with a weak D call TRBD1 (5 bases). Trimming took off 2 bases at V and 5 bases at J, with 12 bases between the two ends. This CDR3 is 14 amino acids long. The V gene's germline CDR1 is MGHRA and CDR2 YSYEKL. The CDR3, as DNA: TGCGCCAGCAGCCAAATAGGGCAGGGAACTGAAGCTTTCTTT. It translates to CASSQIGQGTEAFF.

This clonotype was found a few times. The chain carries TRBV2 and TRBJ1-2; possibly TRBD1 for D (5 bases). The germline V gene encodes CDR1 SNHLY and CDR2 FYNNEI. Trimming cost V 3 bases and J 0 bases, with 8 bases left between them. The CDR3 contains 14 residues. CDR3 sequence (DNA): TGTGCCAGCAGTGATCGGGGGGCTAACTATGGCTACACCTTC. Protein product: CASSDRGANYGYTF.

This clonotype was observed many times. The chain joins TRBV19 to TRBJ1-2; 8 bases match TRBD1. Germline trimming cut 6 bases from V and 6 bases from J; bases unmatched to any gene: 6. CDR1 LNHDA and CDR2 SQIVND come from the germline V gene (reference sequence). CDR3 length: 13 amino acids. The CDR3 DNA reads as TGTGCCAGTAGCCTGGGACAGGCCGATGGCTACACCTTC. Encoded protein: CASSLGQADGYTF.

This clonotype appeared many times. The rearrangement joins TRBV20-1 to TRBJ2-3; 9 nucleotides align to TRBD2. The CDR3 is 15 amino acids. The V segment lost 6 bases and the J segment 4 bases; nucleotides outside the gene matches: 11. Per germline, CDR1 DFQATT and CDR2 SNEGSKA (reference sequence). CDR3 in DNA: TGCAGTGCCACCGGTGGGCGGGGGGGAGCAGATACGCAGTATTTT. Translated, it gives CSATGGRGGADTQYF.

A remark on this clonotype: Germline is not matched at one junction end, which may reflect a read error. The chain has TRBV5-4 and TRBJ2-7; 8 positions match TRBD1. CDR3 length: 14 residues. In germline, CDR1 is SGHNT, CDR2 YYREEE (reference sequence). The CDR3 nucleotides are TGTGCCAGCAGCTTGGGGACAGGGTCCTACGAGCGGTACTTC. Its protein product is CASSLGTGSYERYF. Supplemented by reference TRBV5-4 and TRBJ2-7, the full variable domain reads ETGVTQSPTHLIKTRGQQVTLRCSSQSGHNTVSWYQQALGQGPQFIFQYYREEENGRGNFPPRFSGLQFPNYSSELNVNALELDDSALYLCASSLGTGSYERYFGPGTRLTVT.

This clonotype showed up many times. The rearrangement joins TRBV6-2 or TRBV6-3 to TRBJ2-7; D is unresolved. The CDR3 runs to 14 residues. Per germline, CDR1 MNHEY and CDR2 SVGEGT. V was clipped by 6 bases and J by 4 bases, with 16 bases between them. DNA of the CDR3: TGTGCCAGCAGACACAACTTCAGCCCTTACGAGCAGTACTTC. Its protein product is CASRHNFSPYEQYF.

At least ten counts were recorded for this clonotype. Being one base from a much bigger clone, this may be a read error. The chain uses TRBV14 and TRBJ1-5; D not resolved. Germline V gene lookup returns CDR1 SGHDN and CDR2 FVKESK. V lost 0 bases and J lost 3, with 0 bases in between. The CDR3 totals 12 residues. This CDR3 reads CASSQDNQPQHF. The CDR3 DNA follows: TGTGCCAGCAGCCAAGACAATCAGCCCCAGCATTTT.

Here the CDR3 reads CASSDRGPGIQYF. CDR3 sequence (DNA): TGTGCCAGCAGCGACAGGGGGCCGGGCATTCAGTACTTC. V and J are TRBV25-1 and TRBJ2-4; 10 nucleotides match TRBD1. Germline CDR1 and CDR2: MGHDK and SYGVNS. J was trimmed by 9 bases and V by 6 bases; bases with no gene match: 5. The CDR3 runs to 13 residues.